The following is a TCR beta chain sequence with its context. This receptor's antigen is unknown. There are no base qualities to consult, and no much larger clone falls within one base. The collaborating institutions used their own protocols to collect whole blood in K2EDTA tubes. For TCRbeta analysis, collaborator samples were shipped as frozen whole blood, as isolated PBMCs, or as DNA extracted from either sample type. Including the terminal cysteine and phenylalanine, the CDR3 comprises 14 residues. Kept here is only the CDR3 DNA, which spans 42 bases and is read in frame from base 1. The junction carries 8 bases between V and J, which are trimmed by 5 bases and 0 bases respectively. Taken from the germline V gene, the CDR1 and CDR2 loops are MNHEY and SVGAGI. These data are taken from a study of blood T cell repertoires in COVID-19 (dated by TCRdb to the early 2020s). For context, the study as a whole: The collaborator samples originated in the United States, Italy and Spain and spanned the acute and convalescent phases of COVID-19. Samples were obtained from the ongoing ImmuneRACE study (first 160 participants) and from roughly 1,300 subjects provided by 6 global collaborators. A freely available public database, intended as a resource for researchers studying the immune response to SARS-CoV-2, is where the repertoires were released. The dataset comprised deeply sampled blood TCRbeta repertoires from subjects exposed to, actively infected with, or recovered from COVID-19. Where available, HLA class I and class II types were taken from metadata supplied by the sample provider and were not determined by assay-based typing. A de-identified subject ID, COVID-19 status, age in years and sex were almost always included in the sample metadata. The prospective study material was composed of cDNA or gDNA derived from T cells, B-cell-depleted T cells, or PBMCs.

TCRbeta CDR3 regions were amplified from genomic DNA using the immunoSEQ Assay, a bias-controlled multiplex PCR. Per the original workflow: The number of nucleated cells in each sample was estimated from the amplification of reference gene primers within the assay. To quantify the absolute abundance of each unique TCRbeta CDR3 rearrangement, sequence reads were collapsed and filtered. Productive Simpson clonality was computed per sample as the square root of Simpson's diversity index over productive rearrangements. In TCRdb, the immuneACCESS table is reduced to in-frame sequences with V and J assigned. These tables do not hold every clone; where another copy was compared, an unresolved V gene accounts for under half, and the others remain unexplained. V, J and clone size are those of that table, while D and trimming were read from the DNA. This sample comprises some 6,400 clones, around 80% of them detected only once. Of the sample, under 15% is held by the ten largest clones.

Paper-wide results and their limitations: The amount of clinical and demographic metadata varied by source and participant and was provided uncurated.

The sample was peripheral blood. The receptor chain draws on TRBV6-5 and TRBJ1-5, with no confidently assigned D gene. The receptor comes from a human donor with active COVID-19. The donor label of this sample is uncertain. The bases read TGTGCCAGCAGTCTCCAGAATAGCAATCAGCCCCAGCATTTT. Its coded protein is CASSLQNSNQPQHF.